There are a few counts of the clone carrying this TCR beta chain. Its antigen remains unknown. The sample is drawn from a study of cytomegalovirus exposure and HLA in healthy donors. Study context: There were some 81 million unique TCRs (from HLA-typed donors) in an early data release. Broader study findings: It was approximately 160 TCR beta chains that were listed as cytomegalovirus-associated. For TCR beta chains, V- and J-gene trimming was later linked to a missense DCLRE1C variant. Exclusion as indistinguishable affected some V segments, including TRBV6-2 and TRBV6-3.

PCR primers comprised 60 Vbeta and 13 Jbeta primers. The data were produced by immunoSEQ multiplex PCR, yet TCRdb's version contains in-frame clones alone and is incomplete. The sample yields roughly 88,000 clones, over 75% seen once. Trimming removed 3 bases from V and 1 base from J; junction bases left unmatched: 5. There are 15 residues in the CDR3. CDR1 is MDHEN and CDR2 is SYDVKM in the germline V gene. This receptor was taken from a man aged 25-45 years in good health and CMV-seropositive. The genes are TRBV28 and TRBJ1-1; 7 nucleotides agree with TRBD1. The sample was PBMCs. The DNA of the CDR3 is TGTGCCAGCAGTTTTCCGACAGGGCCGAACACTGAAGCTTTCTTT. It yields the protein CASSFPTGPNTEAFF.